The clone carrying this TCR beta chain was found once. Its antigen is unidentified. The CDR3 extends over 13 amino acids. V lost 10 bases to trimming and J lost 8 bases, with 18 bases between them. Germline assignment: CDR1 LNHDA and CDR2 SQIVND (reference sequence). This record comes from a study of T cell responses to AZD1222 COVID-19 vaccine. Generated by immunoSEQ multiplex PCR, the TCRdb table keeps only in-frame clones and is missing some. Of more than 75,000 clones detected, around 90% appear once; the ten largest clones hold 8%. General study points: AZD1222 recipients seropositive at baseline numbered only six or seven.

The TCR comes from an adult who received the AZD1222 COVID-19 vaccine. The input for sequencing was peripheral blood, taken 28 days after the second AZD1222 dose. The chain links TRBV19 to TRBJ2-4, with D possibly matching TRBD1 (6 bases). The CDR3 sequence: CATRGQPAYIQYF. CDR3 nucleotides: TGTGCCACCCGAGGACAGCCAGCTTACATTCAGTACTTC.